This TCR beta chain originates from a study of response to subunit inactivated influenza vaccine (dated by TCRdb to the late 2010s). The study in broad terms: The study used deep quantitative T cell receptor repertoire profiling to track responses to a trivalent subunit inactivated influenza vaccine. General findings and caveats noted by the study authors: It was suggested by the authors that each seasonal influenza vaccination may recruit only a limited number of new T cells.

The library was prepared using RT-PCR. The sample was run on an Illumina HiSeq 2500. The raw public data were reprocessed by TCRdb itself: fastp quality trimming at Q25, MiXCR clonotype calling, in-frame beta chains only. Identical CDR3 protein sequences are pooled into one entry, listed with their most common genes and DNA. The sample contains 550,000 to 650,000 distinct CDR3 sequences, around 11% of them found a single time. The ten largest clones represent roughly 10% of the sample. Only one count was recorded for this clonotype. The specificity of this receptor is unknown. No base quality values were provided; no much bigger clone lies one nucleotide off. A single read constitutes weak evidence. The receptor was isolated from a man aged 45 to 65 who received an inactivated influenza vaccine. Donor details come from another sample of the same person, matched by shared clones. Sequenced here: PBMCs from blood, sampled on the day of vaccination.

This receptor has the CDR3 CASSPPGSGSTGELFF. Here is the DNA: TGTGCCAGCAGCCCGCCTGGTAGTGGTAGCACCGGGGAGCTGTTTTTT. Recombination joined TRBV7-7 with TRBJ2-2, with the D gene uncertain. The germline V gene (reference sequence) provides CDR1 SSHAT and CDR2 FNYEAQ. Including cysteine and phenylalanine, the CDR3 has 16 amino acids. Only the CDR3 part of the read is kept: 48 bases, read in frame from the first base. V was cut back by 5 bases and J by 4 bases, leaving a gap of 17 bases between them. This CDR3, with the reference TRBV7-7 and TRBJ2-2 proteins standing in past its ends, gives the full variable domain GAGVSQSPRYKVTKRGQDVTLRCDPISSHATLYWYQQALGQGPEFLTYFNYEAQPDKSGLPSDRFSAERPEGSISTLTIQRTEQRDSAMYRCASSPPGSGSTGELFFGEGSRLTVL.